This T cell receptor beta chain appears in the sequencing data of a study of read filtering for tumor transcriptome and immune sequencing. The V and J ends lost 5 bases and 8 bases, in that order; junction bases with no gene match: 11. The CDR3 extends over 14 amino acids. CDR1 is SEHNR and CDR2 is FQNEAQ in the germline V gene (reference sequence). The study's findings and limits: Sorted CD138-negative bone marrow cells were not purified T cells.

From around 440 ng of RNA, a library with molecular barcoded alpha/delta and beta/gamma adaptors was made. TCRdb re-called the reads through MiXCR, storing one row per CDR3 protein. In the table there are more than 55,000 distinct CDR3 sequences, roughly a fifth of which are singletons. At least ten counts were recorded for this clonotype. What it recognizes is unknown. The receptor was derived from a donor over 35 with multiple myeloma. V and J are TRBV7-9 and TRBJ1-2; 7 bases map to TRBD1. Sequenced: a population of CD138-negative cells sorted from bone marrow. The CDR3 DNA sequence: TGTGCCAGCAGCCCCTACTCGACAGGGAACGGCTACACCTTC. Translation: CASSPYSTGNGYTF.